These 10 T cell receptor beta chains came from one sample sequenced in a study of blood T cells in healthy people across ages. Primers used in a second PCR of roughly 6 to 11 cycles were a sample-barcoded 5' primer and a J-beta primer mix. TCRdb re-called the 5' RACE reads with MiXCR, one entry per CDR3 protein. The sample records hundreds of thousands of distinct CDR3 sequences, around a fifth being singletons. Source material: blood. All receptors derive from a man aged 70 or older in good health.

The chain is built from TRBV20-1 and TRBJ2-5; D gene ambiguous. The CDR3 is made up of 10 amino acids. V shed 5 bases and J shed 7 bases, with 8 bases lying between them. Germline CDR1 DFQATT, CDR2 SNEGSKA (reference sequence). The chain's CDR3 is CSALGRTQYF. As DNA, the CDR3 is TGCAGTGCTCTTGGACGGACCCAGTACTTC.

This clonotype showed up many times. The rearrangement links TRBV12-3 or TRBV12-4 to TRBJ1-4; 8 nucleotides align to TRBD1. This CDR3 has 14 amino acids. With 3 bases clipped from V and 7 bases from J, the junction kept 4 bases outside the gene matches. The CDR3 reads CASSLRQGAEKLFF. CDR3 DNA: TGTGCCAGCAGTTTGCGGCAGGGGGCTGAAAAACTGTTTTTT.

This clonotype has only a few counts. The chain uses TRBV12-3 or TRBV12-4 and TRBJ2-5; D call uncertain. The J call may be incorrect, as the DNA end agrees better with TRBJ2-7. The CDR3 totals 11 residues. CDR3 in amino acids: CASSQKNEQYF. CDR3 bases: TGTGCCAGCAGTCAGAAGAACGAGCAGTACTTC.

V gene TRBV14 combines with J gene TRBJ2-2; 7 bases are shared with TRBD2. CDR3 length: 15 residues. The V segment lost 5 bases and the J segment 6 bases; nucleotides outside the gene matches: 9. Germline values: CDR1 SGHDN, CDR2 FVKESK. CDR3 DNA sequence: TGTGCCAGCAGCGAGTCCCTTGCGGGAGCCGGGGAGCTGTTTTTT. The encoded protein is CASSESLAGAGELFF.

This clonotype was recorded a few times. The chain recombines TRBV12-3 or TRBV12-4 with TRBJ2-1, with a possible D match to TRBD1 (6 bases). This CDR3 has 14 amino acids. Trimming pared 7 bases from V and 7 bases from J, leaving 17 bases between. As DNA, the CDR3 is TGTGCCAGCACCGCACAGGGAGAGGAGAATGAGCAGTTCTTC. Protein product: CASTAQGEENEQFF.

This clonotype came up a few times. V usage is TRBV24-1 and J usage is TRBJ2-4; D unresolved. With 4 bases removed from V and 2 bases from J, the gap between germline ends came to 17 bases. Germline loops: CDR1 KGHDR, CDR2 SFDVKD. This CDR3 comprises 17 residues. The CDR3 coding sequence is TGTGCCACCAGTGAGGGCTCGGCGCCCTTATCCAAAAACATTCAGTACTTC. Translation gives CATSEGSAPLSKNIQYF.

This chain uses TRBV15 with TRBJ2-5; D gene uncertain. There are 12 residues in the CDR3. Trimming removed 5 bases from V and 0 bases from J, with 4 bases in between. In germline, CDR1 is LNHNV, CDR2 YYDKDF (reference sequence). CDR3 loop: CATSRDQETQYF. CDR3 sequence (DNA): TGTGCCACCAGCCGGGACCAAGAGACCCAGTACTTC.

The chain uses TRBV20-1 and TRBJ1-3, with no clear D. The germline CDR1 and CDR2 sequences are DFQATT and SNEGSKA (reference sequence). Trimming cost V 6 bases and J 4 bases, with 13 bases left between them. The CDR3 is 13 amino acids. CDR3 bases: TGCAGTGCCGCCCACCCCCCGGGAAACACCATATATTTT. Amino acids: CSAAHPPGNTIYF.

The chain has TRBV7-2 and TRBJ2-1; no definite D call. The J call may be wrong; the DNA end is better matched by TRBJ2-5. Germline V gives CDR1 SGHTA, CDR2 FQGNSA. This CDR3 has 13 amino acids. The CDR3 loop reads CASSPWVGETQYF. CDR3 nucleotides: TGTGCCAGCAGCCCCTGGGTGGGGGAGACCCAGTACTTC.

The rearrangement joins TRBV14 to TRBJ1-3; D is undetermined. Trimming removed 4 bases from V and 0 bases from J, with 10 bases in between. Germline CDR1 SGHDN, CDR2 FVKESK. This CDR3 is 15 amino acids long. The CDR3 is CASSPRLRSGNTIYF. CDR3 DNA: TGTGCCAGCAGCCCCAGGTTGCGCTCTGGAAACACCATATATTTT.